This T cell receptor beta chain was found in a study of T-cell reconstitution after alpha-beta-depleted transplantation in children. This sample's TCRbeta library carried unique molecular identifier barcodes. In TCRdb, the PCR reads were re-called with MiXCR into one record per CDR3 protein. Among nearly 400,000 distinct CDR3 sequences listed, just over 20% were seen once. The CDR3 contains 14 residues. V dropped 7 bases and J dropped 5; count of bases not matched to a gene: 6. CDR1 SGHRS and CDR2 YFSETQ come from the germline V gene. The rearrangement joins TRBV5-1 to TRBJ2-1, with TRBD2 identical over 10 bases. The source is a human donor who donated a stem cell graft to a child with acute myeloid leukemia. Sequenced here: PBMCs from the stem cell graft donor, sampled from the stem cell graft. CDR3 nucleotides: TGCGCCAGCGTGAGCGGGAGGGCCGACAATGAGCAGTTCTTC. Amino acid sequence: CASVSGRADNEQFF.